This TCR beta chain originates from a study of T cell clonality in common variable immunodeficiency. Whole-study results and caveats: In common variable immunodeficiency, TCR beta chains reportedly carried fewer deletions and N-nucleotide insertions.

The CDR3 is made up of 16 amino acids. With V trimmed by 0 bases and J by 2 bases, 4 bases remained unmatched. CDR1 is DFQATT and CDR2 is SNEGSKA in the germline V gene (reference sequence). This clone has a count of ten or more. Its specificity is unknown. The read terminates 3 residues ahead of where the CDR3 ends, so the germline J gene completes it. Data came from immunoSEQ multiplex PCR; TCRdb stores just in-frame clones and leaves some out. This sample comprises 20,000 to 25,000 clones, none seen once only. The receptor comes from a human donor with common variable immunodeficiency. V is TRBV20-1 and J is TRBJ2-3; 11 bases are shared with TRBD2. Sequenced material: peripheral blood mononuclear cells. The sequenced CDR3 bases are TGCAGTGCTAGAGACCGACTAGCGGGGACCACAGATACG. Residues: CSARDRLAGTTDT. Given in full, the CDR3 is CSARDRLAGTTDTQYF.